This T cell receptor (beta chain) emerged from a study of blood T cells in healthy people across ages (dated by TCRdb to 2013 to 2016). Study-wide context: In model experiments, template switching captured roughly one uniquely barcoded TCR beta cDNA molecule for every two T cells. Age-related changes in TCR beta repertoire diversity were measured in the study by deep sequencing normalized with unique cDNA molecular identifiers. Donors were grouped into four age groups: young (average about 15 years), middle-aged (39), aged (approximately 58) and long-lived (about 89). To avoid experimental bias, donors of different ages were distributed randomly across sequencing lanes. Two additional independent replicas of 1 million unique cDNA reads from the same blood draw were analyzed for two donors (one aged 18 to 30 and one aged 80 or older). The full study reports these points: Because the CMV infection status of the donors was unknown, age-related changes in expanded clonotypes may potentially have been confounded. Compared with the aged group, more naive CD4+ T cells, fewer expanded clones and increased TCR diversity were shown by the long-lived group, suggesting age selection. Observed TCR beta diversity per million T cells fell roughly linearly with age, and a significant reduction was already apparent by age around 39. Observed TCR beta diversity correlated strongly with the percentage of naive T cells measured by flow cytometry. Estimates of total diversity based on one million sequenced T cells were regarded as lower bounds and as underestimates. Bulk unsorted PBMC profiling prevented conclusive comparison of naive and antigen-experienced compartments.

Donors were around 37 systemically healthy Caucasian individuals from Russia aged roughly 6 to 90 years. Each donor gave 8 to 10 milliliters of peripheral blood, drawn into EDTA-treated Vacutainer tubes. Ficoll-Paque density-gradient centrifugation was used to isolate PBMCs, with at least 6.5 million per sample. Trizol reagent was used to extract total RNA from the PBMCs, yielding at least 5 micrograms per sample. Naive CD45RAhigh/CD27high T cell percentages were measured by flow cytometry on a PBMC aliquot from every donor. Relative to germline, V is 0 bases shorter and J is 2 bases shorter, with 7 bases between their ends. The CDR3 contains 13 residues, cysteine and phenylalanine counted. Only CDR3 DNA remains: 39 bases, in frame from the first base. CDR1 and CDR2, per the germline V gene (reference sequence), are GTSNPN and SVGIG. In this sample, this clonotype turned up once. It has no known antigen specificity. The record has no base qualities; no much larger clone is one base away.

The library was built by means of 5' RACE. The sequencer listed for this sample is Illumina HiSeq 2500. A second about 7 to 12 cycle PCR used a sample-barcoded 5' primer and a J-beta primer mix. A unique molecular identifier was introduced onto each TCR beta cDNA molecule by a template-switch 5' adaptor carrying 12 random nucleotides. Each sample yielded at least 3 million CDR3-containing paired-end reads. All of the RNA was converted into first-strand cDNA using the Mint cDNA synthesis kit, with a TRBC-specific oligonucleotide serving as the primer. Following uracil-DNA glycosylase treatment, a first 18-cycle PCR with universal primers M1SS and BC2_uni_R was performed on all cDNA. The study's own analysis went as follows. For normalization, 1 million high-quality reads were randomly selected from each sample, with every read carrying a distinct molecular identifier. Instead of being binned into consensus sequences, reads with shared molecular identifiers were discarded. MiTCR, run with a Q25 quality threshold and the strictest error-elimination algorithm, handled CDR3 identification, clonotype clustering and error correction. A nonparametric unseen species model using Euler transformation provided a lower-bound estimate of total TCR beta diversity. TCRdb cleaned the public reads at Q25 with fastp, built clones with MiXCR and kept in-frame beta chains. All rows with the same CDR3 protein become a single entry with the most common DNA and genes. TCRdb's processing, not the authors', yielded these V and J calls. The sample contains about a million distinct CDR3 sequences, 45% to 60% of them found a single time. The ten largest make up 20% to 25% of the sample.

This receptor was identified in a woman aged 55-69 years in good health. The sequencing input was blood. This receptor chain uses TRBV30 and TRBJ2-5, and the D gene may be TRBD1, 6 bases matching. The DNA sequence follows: TGTGCCTGGAGTGTACAGGGACAAGAGACCCAGTACTTC. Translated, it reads CAWSVQGQETQYF.